Presented here are 29 T cell receptor beta chains from one specimen sequenced in a study of T cell repertoires in cytomegalovirus infection. TCRdb processed the reads anew with MiXCR; each CDR3 protein has one entry. The table records around 180,000 distinct CDR3 sequences, about 20% of them present only once. Sequencing input: PBMCs. The source is a human donor in good health (CMV status not recorded). Some clones in this sample may be carry-over from other donors' samples.

This clonotype was counted many times. V and J are TRBV7-2 and TRBJ2-5; 11 bases are shared with TRBD2. With 3 bases clipped from V and 2 bases from J, the junction kept 2 bases outside the gene matches. CDR1 is SGHTA and CDR2 is FQGNSA in the germline V gene. CDR3 length equals 15 residues. The CDR3 is CASSFSGRGQETQYF. The CDR3 DNA is TGTGCCAGCAGCTTTAGCGGGAGGGGGCAAGAGACCCAGTACTTC.

The table lists this clonotype with a count of one. Possible read error: a much larger clone is one base away. The V call is TRBV19, the J call TRBJ2-5; D possibly corresponds to TRBD2 (6 bases). The germline CDR1 and CDR2 sequences are LNHDA and SQIVND (reference sequence). The CDR3 extends over 15 amino acids. In DNA form, the CDR3 reads TGTGACAGTACCCTTGGGGGGAGGAGTGAAGAGACCCAGTACTTC. Amino acids: CDSTLGGRSEETQYF.

This clonotype appeared once. The rearrangement links TRBV2 to TRBJ2-7; TRBD2 might be the D (6 bases). This CDR3 comprises 15 residues. Trimming stripped 3 bases from V and 1 base from J, with 13 bases between. Germline V gene sequence: CDR1 SNHLY, CDR2 FYNNEI. CDR3 loop: CASSEGIAASYEQYF. The CDR3 region has the DNA TGTGCCAGCAGTGAGGGGATAGCGGCGTCCTACGAGCAGTACTTC. The variable domain in full, completed from reference TRBV2 and TRBJ2-7, reads EPEVTQTPSHQVTQMGQEVILRCVPISNHLYFYWYRQILGQKVEFLVSFYNNEISEKSEIFDDQFSVERPDGSNFTLKIRSTKLEDSAMYFCASSEGIAASYEQYFGPGTRLTVT.

This clonotype was seen a few times. The chain employs TRBV7-9 and TRBJ2-1; weak D call: TRBD1 (5 bases). Germline loops: CDR1 SEHNR, CDR2 FQNEAQ (reference sequence). The CDR3 spans 16 residues. V gave up 7 bases and J gave up 2 bases, with 18 bases separating them. This CDR3 is CASTLTRGQAYNEQFF. The CDR3 DNA reads as TGTGCCAGCACCCTGACCCGCGGACAAGCCTACAATGAGCAGTTCTTC.

V and J are TRBV9 and TRBJ1-5; no definite D call. Germline loops: CDR1 SGDLS, CDR2 YYNGEE. Trimming removed 0 bases at V and 0 bases at J, with 7 bases between. The CDR3 length is 15 residues. CDR3: CASSVDPLSNQPQHF. In DNA form, the CDR3 reads TGTGCCAGCAGCGTAGATCCGCTTAGCAATCAGCCCCAGCATTTT. Using reference TRBV9 and TRBJ1-5 for the parts outside the CDR3, the full variable domain is DSGVTQTPKHLITATGQRVTLRCSPRSGDLSVYWYQQSLDQGLQFLIQYYNGEERAKGNILERFSAQQFPDLHSELNLSSLELGDSALYFCASSVDPLSNQPQHFGDGTRLSIL.

This clonotype appeared many times. The chain couples TRBV11-3 to TRBJ2-1, with a possible D match to TRBD2 (5 bases). V was shortened by 10 bases and J by 5 bases, with 18 bases between the two germline ends. CDR3 length: 14 amino acids. CDR1 is SGHNT, CDR2 YENEEA, per germline. CDR3 sequence (DNA): TGTGCCACCGGTCGGGGTGACGGAGACAATGAGCAGTTCTTC. Encoded protein: CATGRGDGDNEQFF.

This clonotype was observed at least ten times. The genes are TRBV7-2 and TRBJ2-1; D is possibly TRBD1 or TRBD2 (5 bases each). V lost 1 base, J lost 5 bases, and 15 bases lay in between. CDR1 SGHTA and CDR2 FQGNSA come from the germline V gene. The CDR3 loop spans 16 amino acids. DNA of the CDR3: TGTGCCAGCAGCTTAGTGCCCGGGACGGGCAACAATGAGCAGTTCTTC. It translates to CASSLVPGTGNNEQFF.

V usage is TRBV14 and J usage is TRBJ1-4, with 7 bases matching TRBD1. With 0 bases clipped from V and 7 bases from J, the junction kept 8 bases outside the gene matches. The CDR3 consists of 16 residues. Germline CDR1 SGHDN, CDR2 FVKESK. In DNA form, the CDR3 reads TGTGCCAGCAGCCAAGATCAGGCCAGGGGGTCTGAAAAACTGTTTTTT. The encoded protein is CASSQDQARGSEKLFF.

J is TRBJ2-3 and V is TRBV15, with TRBD2 matching over 11 bases. The CDR3 runs to 15 residues. Germline V gives CDR1 LNHNV, CDR2 YYDKDF (reference sequence). Trimming cost V 5 bases and J 2 bases; bases outside gene matches: 3. The CDR3 spells CATSRLAGITDTQYF. For the CDR3, the DNA is TGTGCCACCAGCCGACTAGCGGGGATCACAGATACGCAGTATTTT.

This clonotype was counted ten times or more. The chain uses TRBV6-2 or TRBV6-3 and TRBJ2-4, with TRBD2 identical over 9 bases. The junction had 12 bases not matched to a gene; V was cut back by 4 bases and J by 5 bases. Germline loops: CDR1 MNHEY, CDR2 SVGEGT. There are 17 residues in the CDR3. CDR3 loop: CASSSPLRAGGQNIQYF. DNA for the CDR3: TGTGCCAGCAGTTCCCCCTTAAGAGCGGGAGGCCAAAACATTCAGTACTTC.

The genes are TRBV6-2 or TRBV6-3 and TRBJ1-4, with TRBD1 as a possible D gene (5 bases). Trimming cost V 11 bases and J 5 bases, with 15 bases left between them. CDR1 and CDR2 from the germline V gene are MNHEY and SVGEGT. This CDR3 spans 13 amino acids. CDR3 DNA: TGTGCCCAATATCCAGGGCCAAATGAAAAACTGTTTTTT. Amino acids: CAQYPGPNEKLFF.

V gene TRBV5-1 combines with J gene TRBJ2-2; D unclear. This CDR3 has 16 amino acids. V gave up 1 base and J gave up 7 bases, with 17 bases separating them. Germline V gene lookup returns CDR1 SGHRS and CDR2 YFSETQ. The CDR3 loop is CASSLHPGENHGELFF. DNA for the CDR3: TGCGCCAGCAGCTTGCACCCCGGAGAAAATCACGGGGAGCTGTTTTTT.

This chain uses TRBV7-3 with TRBJ2-3; 14 bases agree with TRBD2. Germline loops: CDR1 SGHTA, CDR2 FQGTGA. V lost 6 bases to trimming and J lost 0 bases; unmatched junction nucleotides: 11. There are 19 residues in the CDR3. CDR3 sequence: CASSPKGTSGGSSTDTQYF. DNA for the CDR3: TGTGCCAGCAGTCCCAAGGGGACTAGCGGGGGTTCTAGCACAGATACGCAGTATTTT.

Worth noting for this clonotype: The junction and the germline gene differ at one end; a read error may be behind it. The chain carries TRBV2 and TRBJ1-5; TRBD1 matches 8 bases. This CDR3 has 13 amino acids. Germline loops: CDR1 SNHLY, CDR2 FYNNEI. The CDR3 reads CASREDRGQPQHF. CDR3 nucleotides: TGTGCCAGCAGAGAAGACAGGGGTCAGCCCCAGCATTTT. Variable domain in full (rest from reference TRBV2 and TRBJ1-5): EPEVTQTPSHQVTQMGQEVILRCVPISNHLYFYWYRQILGQKVEFLVSFYNNEISEKSEIFDDQFSVERPDGSNFTLKIRSTKLEDSAMYFCASREDRGQPQHFGDGTRLSIL.

The V gene is TRBV12-3 or TRBV12-4, the J gene TRBJ2-5; TRBD2 might be the D (7 bases). This CDR3 has 17 residues. Between the trimmed V and J ends, which lost 2 bases and 2 bases, there was a span of 18 bases. The CDR3 nucleotides are TGTGCCAGCAGTTTACGGGGAGGGGGGGTATTTCAAGAGACCCAGTACTTC. Its translation: CASSLRGGGVFQETQYF.

This clonotype was seen only once. A read error is possible here, since a much larger clone lies one base away. The chain employs TRBV6-1 and TRBJ2-1; tentative D call: TRBD2 (5 bases). The CDR3 has 14 residues. Germline CDR1 MNHNS, CDR2 SASEGT. Trimming cost V 5 bases and J 7 bases, with 15 bases left between them. CDR3 coding DNA: TGTGCCAGCAGTCAGAGGGCGGCGGCAAATGAGCAGTTCTTC. Amino acid sequence: CASSQRAAANEQFF.

In its sample, this clonotype was seen many times. The chain combines TRBV6-1 with TRBJ2-7; tentatively, D is TRBD2 (6 bases). This CDR3 is built from 12 residues. Looked up from germline, CDR1 is MNHNS and CDR2 is SASEGT. Trimming removed 8 bases from V and 0 bases from J, with 8 bases in between. The CDR3 region is CASGGYSYEQYF. DNA of the CDR3: TGTGCCAGCGGGGGGTACTCCTACGAGCAGTACTTC.

The chain carries TRBV18 and TRBJ2-7, with TRBD2 identical over 10 bases. The length of the CDR3 is 14 residues. Germline V gives CDR1 KGHSH, CDR2 LQKENI. J lost 7 bases, V lost 3 bases, and 6 bases had no gene match. The CDR3 DNA follows: TGTGCCAGCTCACCTCCGAGACTAGCGGGTGAGCAGTACTTC. Protein sequence: CASSPPRLAGEQYF.

This clonotype was counted at least ten times. The V and J genes are TRBV7-2 and TRBJ2-5; 13 bases map to TRBD2. The CDR3 is 15 residues long. The germline V gene encodes CDR1 SGHTA and CDR2 FQGNSA. V gave up 5 bases and J gave up 8 bases; unmatched junction bases: 8. Here the CDR3 DNA reads TGTGCCAGCAGCGTAAGACCGGGACTAGCGGGAACCCAGTACTTC. Translating it yields CASSVRPGLAGTQYF.

The CDR3 sequence is CASSRGTGGDQPQHF. The CDR3 DNA reads as TGTGCCAGCAGCCGGGGGACAGGTGGAGATCAGCCCCAGCATTTT. The chain is built from TRBV12-3 or TRBV12-4 and TRBJ1-5; 8 bases are a match to TRBD1. The CDR3 has 15 residues. Trimming removed 6 bases from V and 5 bases from J; junction bases left unmatched: 9.

This clonotype has a count of ten or more. This CDR3 reads CASSLDTLGANNSPLHF. Here the CDR3 DNA reads TGTGCCAGCAGCTTAGATACCCTGGGGGCTAATAATTCACCCCTCCACTTT. The V call is TRBV11-2, the J call TRBJ1-6, with D perhaps matching TRBD1 (6 bases). In germline, CDR1 is SGHAT, CDR2 FQNNGV. With 0 bases removed from V and 5 bases from J, the gap between germline ends came to 14 bases. The CDR3 sequence is 17 residues long.

This clonotype was observed many times. The V call is TRBV5-6, the J call TRBJ2-7, with TRBD1 identical over 7 bases. The trim removed 3 bases at V and 3 bases at J, leaving 9 bases unmatched. Germline assignment: CDR1 SGHDT and CDR2 YYEEEE. The CDR3 contains 15 residues. The CDR3 DNA reads as TGTGCCAGCAGCTCTATCCGGGACAGCCTCTACGAGCAGTACTTC. The encoded protein is CASSSIRDSLYEQYF.

A few counts support this clonotype. The chain combines TRBV7-3 with TRBJ2-6, with D perhaps matching TRBD2 (6 bases). V shed 0 bases and J shed 2 bases, with 11 bases lying between them. This CDR3 contains 17 residues. The V gene's germline CDR1 is SGHTA and CDR2 FQGTGA. In nucleotides, the CDR3 is TGTGCCAGCAGCTTAACGTCTGGGACTGCTGGGGCCAACGTCCTGACTTTC. Translation gives CASSLTSGTAGANVLTF.

This chain connects TRBV4-1 to TRBJ1-5; D remains ambiguous. Trimming removed 1 base at V and 1 base at J, with 11 bases between. Germline V gene data show CDR1 as MGHRA and CDR2 as YSYEKL. The length of the CDR3 is 16 residues. The CDR3 nucleotides are TGCGCCAGCAGCCAAGTACCCCGAGGAAGCAATCAGCCCCAGCATTTT. Protein: CASSQVPRGSNQPQHF.

V is TRBV5-1 and J is TRBJ2-1; 7 nucleotides line up with TRBD2. The germline CDR1 and CDR2 sequences are SGHRS and YFSETQ. The CDR3 has 15 amino acids. After removal of 2 bases from V and 6 bases from J, the junction contained 8 bases not matched to a gene. DNA for the CDR3: TGCGCCAGCAGCTTAAGGCTAGCGGATGGCAATGAGCAGTTCTTC. Amino acid sequence: CASSLRLADGNEQFF.

Only one count was recorded for this clonotype. This chain joins TRBV5-1 and TRBJ2-3; 7 bases are a match to TRBD2. V trimming: 5 bases; J trimming: 8 bases; junction bases outside the gene matches: 17. Germline CDR1 SGHRS, CDR2 YFSETQ. The CDR3 is 16 amino acids. CDR3 DNA sequence: TGCGCCAGCAGTATCAGGTCTAGCGGCCCCACGGGTACGCAGTATTTT. This sequence encodes CASSIRSSGPTGTQYF.

This clonotype has a count of ten or more. A junction boundary mismatches the germline segment, possibly from a read error. This sequence joins TRBV6-6 and TRBJ2-5; 7 positions match TRBD1. The CDR3 runs 14 residues. Germline CDR1 MNHNY, CDR2 SVGAGI (reference sequence). CDR3 region: CATSYPRDRETQYF. The CDR3 DNA reads TGTGCCACCAGTTATCCCCGGGACAGAGAGACCCAGTACTTC.

Points on this clonotype: One junction end does not reproduce the germline sequence, and a read error may be involved. The chain couples TRBV20-1 to TRBJ2-5; tentatively, D is TRBD1 (6 bases). This CDR3 has 15 residues. Per germline, CDR1 DFQATT and CDR2 SNEGSKA (reference sequence). The CDR3 DNA is TGCAGTGCTATGATGGGGGCCGCCGATTCAGAGGCCCAGTACTTC. This codes for CSAMMGAADSEAQYF.

Only a few counts were recorded for this clonotype. CDR3 coding DNA: TGTGCCAGTAGTATTGGAGGCGGGCAGGCGCCAAACTATGGCTACACCTTC. Protein product: CASSIGGGQAPNYGYTF. V and J are TRBV19 and TRBJ1-2; no firm D call. CDR3 length: 17 amino acids. V shed 3 bases and J shed 2 bases, with 19 bases lying between them. From germline, CDR1 is LNHDA and CDR2 SQIVND (reference sequence).